What follows describes a single T cell receptor beta chain. The target antigen is unknown. The data were taken from a study of cytomegalovirus exposure and HLA in healthy donors. Trimming took off 5 bases at V and 6 bases at J, with 16 bases between the two ends. This CDR3 spans 14 amino acids. The germline V gene encodes CDR1 MNHEY and CDR2 SVGAGI. Points from the study as a whole: In all likelihood, a cluster of highly shared sequence variants was a sequencing artifact. When analyzed later, a missense DCLRE1C variant was found to be linked to TCR beta V- and J-gene trimming.

PCR amplification relied on 60 Vbeta primers (plus 13 Jbeta primers). The assay was immunoSEQ multiplex PCR, and TCRdb's table has in-frame clones only and misses some. The sample yields some 200,000 clones, roughly 79% seen once. The receptor was isolated from a woman aged 40 to 49 in good health and CMV-seronegative. The rearrangement uses TRBV6-5 and TRBJ1-2; D ambiguous. Sequenced material: PBMCs. The CDR3 here is CASSRVSPTNGYTF. CDR3 nucleotides: TGTGCCAGCAGTCGGGTGTCGCCTACTAATGGCTACACCTTC.